The next 9 T cell receptor beta chains were all read from a single sample in a study of blood T cell repertoires in COVID-19. Profiling relied on immunoSEQ multiplex PCR, and the TCRdb table lists in-frame clones only, not all of them. The sample yields roughly 70,000 clones, 90% seen once. Sample: peripheral blood. These TCRs come from an elderly woman with active COVID-19.

This chain links TRBV3-1 (or the pseudogene TRBV3-2) with TRBJ2-4; 10 bases are shared with TRBD1. Germline V lookup: CDR1 LGHDT, CDR2 YNNKEL (reference sequence). V lost 6 bases, J lost 6 bases, and 17 bases stayed unmatched. There are 18 residues in the CDR3. The CDR3 sequence: CASRRLLGDRGLGNIQYF. The CDR3 nucleotides are TGTGCCAGCAGACGTCTGCTCGGCGACAGGGGGCTCGGAAACATTCAGTACTTC.

V and J are TRBV5-1 and TRBJ1-6, with 11 bases that match TRBD1. Trimming at V came to 4 bases and at J to 9 bases, leaving 3 bases not matched to a gene. Germline assignment: CDR1 SGHRS and CDR2 YFSETQ. The CDR3 sequence is 14 residues long. The CDR3 DNA reads TGCGCCAGCAGCGGACAGGGGGCCAGTTCACCCCTCCACTTT. As protein: CASSGQGASSPLHF.

This clone has just one count. The chain employs TRBV6-2 or TRBV6-3 and TRBJ2-7, with 10 bases identical to TRBD1. This CDR3 has 15 residues. V shed 6 bases, J shed 1 base, and the junction held 6 bases outside the gene matches. Per the germline V gene, CDR1 is MNHEY and CDR2 is SVGEGT. The CDR3 sequence: CASSRRQGASYEQYF. CDR3 coding DNA: TGTGCCAGCAGCCGTCGACAGGGGGCTTCCTACGAGCAGTACTTC.

The chain has TRBV5-6 and TRBJ1-4, with TRBD1 as a possible D gene (6 bases). Germline CDR1 and CDR2: SGHDT and YYEEEE. V shed 4 bases and J shed 8 bases, with 15 bases lying between them. The CDR3 runs to 14 residues. CDR3 amino acids: CASSAFTGWEKLFF. For the CDR3, the DNA is TGTGCCAGCAGCGCATTCACAGGGTGGGAAAAACTGTTTTTT.

This chain connects TRBV9 to TRBJ2-3, with 7 bases matching TRBD2. In germline, CDR1 is SGDLS, CDR2 YYNGEE. The CDR3 contains 13 residues. After removal of 7 bases from V and 8 bases from J, the junction contained 10 bases not matched to a gene. CDR3 residues: CASARSPGGTQYF. The DNA of the CDR3 is TGTGCCAGCGCCAGGAGCCCGGGGGGTACGCAGTATTTT.

The V call is TRBV27, the J call TRBJ1-2; 7 nucleotides align to TRBD1. CDR1 and CDR2 (germline): MNHEY, SMNVEV (reference sequence). The trim removed 4 bases at V and 3 bases at J, leaving 5 bases unmatched. The CDR3 extends over 14 amino acids. CDR3 nucleotides: TGTGCCAGCAGTTCACGACAGGGCCACTATGGCTACACCTTC. The encoded protein is CASSSRQGHYGYTF.

The chain couples TRBV13 to TRBJ2-2; TRBD1 agrees at 7 bases. Losses at the gene ends were 6 bases for V and 5 bases for J; bases not matched to a gene: 9. CDR1 is PRHDT, CDR2 FYEKMQ, per germline (reference sequence). The CDR3 extends over 15 amino acids. CDR3 region: CASSVGRGSTGELFF. The DNA for the CDR3 is TGTGCCAGCAGTGTGGGCAGGGGGAGTACCGGGGAGCTGTTTTTT.

CDR3 in DNA: TGCGCCAGCAGCAAAGGACAGGCCCCACTCTATGGCTACACCTTC. This translates into CASSKGQAPLYGYTF. The rearrangement uses TRBV5-1 and TRBJ1-2; 7 bases map to TRBD1. Germline CDR1 is SGHRS and CDR2 is YFSETQ. The J segment lost 4 bases and the V segment lost 4 bases, leaving 10 bases of the junction unmatched. The CDR3 has 15 residues. The full variable domain, with the rest looked up from reference TRBV5-1 and TRBJ1-2, is KAGVTQTPRYLIKTRGQQVTLSCSPISGHRSVSWYQQTPGQGLQFLFEYFSETQRNKGNFPGRFSGRQFSNSRSEMNVSTLELGDSALYLCASSKGQAPLYGYTFGSGTRLTVV.

The V call is TRBV5-6, the J call TRBJ1-2; 10 bases map to TRBD1. Germline values: CDR1 SGHDT, CDR2 YYEEEE. The CDR3 loop spans 15 amino acids. Losses at the gene ends were 1 base for V and 8 bases for J; bases not matched to a gene: 8. The CDR3 spells CASSLRGQGISGYTF. The CDR3 DNA sequence: TGTGCCAGCAGCTTGAGGGGACAGGGGATTAGCGGCTACACCTTC.